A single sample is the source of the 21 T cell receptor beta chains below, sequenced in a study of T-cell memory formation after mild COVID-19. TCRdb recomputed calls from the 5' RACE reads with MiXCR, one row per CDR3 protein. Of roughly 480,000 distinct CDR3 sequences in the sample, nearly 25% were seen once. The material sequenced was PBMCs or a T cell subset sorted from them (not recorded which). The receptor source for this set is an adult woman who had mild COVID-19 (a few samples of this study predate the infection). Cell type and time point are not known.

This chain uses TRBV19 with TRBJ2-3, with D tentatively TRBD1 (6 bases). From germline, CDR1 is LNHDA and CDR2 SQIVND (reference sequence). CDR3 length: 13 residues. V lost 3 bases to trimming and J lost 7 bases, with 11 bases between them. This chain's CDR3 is CASSIRQGNTQYF. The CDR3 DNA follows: TGTGCCAGTAGTATTAGGCAGGGGAATACGCAGTATTTT.

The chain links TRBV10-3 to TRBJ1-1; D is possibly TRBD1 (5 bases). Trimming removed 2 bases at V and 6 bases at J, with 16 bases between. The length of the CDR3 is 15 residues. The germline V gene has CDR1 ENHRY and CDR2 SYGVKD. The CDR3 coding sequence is TGTGCCATCAGTGAGGAGGGGCCGAGGGGCTCTGAAGCTTTCTTT. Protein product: CAISEEGPRGSEAFF.

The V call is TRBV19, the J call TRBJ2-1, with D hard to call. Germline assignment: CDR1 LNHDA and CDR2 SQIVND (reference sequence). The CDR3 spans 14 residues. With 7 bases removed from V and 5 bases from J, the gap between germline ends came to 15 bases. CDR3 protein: CASTYDGGDNEQFF. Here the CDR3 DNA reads TGTGCCAGTACCTATGATGGTGGGGACAATGAGCAGTTCTTC.

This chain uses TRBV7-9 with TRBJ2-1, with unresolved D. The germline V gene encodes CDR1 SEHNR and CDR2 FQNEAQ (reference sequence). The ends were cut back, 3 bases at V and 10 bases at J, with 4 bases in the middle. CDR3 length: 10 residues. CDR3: CASSLAEQFF. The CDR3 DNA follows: TGTGCCAGCAGCTTGGCGGAGCAGTTCTTC.

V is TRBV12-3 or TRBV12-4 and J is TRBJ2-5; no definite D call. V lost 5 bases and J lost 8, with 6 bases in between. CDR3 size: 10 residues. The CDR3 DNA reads TGTGCCAGCAGTAGGATTACCCAGTACTTC. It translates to CASSRITQYF.

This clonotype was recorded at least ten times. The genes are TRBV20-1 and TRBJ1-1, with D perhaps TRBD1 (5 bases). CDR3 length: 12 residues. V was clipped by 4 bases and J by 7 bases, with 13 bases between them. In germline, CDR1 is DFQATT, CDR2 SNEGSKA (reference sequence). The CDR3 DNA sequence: TGCAGTGCTATGGGGCATCGAGATGAAGCTTTCTTT. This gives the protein CSAMGHRDEAFF.

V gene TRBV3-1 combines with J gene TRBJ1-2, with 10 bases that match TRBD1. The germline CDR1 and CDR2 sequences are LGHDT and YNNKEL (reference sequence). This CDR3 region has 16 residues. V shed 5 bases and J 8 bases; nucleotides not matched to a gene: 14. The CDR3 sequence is CASSARDRGNRRGYTF. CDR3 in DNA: TGTGCCAGCAGCGCCCGGGACAGGGGAAATCGGCGCGGCTACACCTTC. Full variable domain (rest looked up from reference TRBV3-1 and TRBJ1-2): DTAVSQTPKYLVTQMGNDKSIKCEQNLGHDTMYWYKQDSKKFLKIMFSYNNKELIINETVPNRFSPKSPDKAHLNLHINSLELGDSAVYFCASSARDRGNRRGYTFGSGTRLTVV.

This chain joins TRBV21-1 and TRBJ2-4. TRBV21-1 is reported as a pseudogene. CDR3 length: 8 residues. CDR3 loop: CASSLSVF. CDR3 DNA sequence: TGTGCCAGCAGCCTCAGCGTCTTC.

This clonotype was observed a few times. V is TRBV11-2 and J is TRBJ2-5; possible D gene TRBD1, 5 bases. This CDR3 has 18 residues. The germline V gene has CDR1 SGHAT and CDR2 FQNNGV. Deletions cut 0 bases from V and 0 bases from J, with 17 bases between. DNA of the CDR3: TGTGCCAGCAGCTTAGATCGTTTCGGTCAGGGCAACCAAGAGACCCAGTACTTC. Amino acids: CASSLDRFGQGNQETQYF.

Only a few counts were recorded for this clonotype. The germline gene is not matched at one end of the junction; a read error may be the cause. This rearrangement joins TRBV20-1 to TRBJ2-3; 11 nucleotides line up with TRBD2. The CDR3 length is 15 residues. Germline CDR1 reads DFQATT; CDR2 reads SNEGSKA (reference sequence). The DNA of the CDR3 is TGCAGCGCTAGGGGGTTAGCGGGAGGGCTGGATACGCAGTATTTT. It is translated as CSARGLAGGLDTQYF.

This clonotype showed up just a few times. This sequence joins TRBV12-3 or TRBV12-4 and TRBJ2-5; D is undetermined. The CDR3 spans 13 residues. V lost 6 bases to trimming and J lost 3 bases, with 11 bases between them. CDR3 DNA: TGTGCCAGCAGCAATTGGCCCGAAGAGACCCAGTACTTC. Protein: CASSNWPEETQYF.

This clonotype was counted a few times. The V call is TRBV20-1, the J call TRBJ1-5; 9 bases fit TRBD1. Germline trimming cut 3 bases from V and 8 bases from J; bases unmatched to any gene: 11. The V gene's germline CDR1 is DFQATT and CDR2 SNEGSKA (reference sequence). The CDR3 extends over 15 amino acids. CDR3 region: CSARSKGQGFKPQHF. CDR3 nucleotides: TGCAGTGCTAGGTCAAAGGGACAGGGTTTCAAGCCCCAGCATTTT.

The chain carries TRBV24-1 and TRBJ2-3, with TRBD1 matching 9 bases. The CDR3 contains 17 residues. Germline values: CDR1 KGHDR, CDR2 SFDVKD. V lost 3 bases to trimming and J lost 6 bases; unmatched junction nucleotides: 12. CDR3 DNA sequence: TGTGCCACCAGTGATGTACCCGGACAGGGGCCCCAGGATACGCAGTATTTT. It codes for CATSDVPGQGPQDTQYF.

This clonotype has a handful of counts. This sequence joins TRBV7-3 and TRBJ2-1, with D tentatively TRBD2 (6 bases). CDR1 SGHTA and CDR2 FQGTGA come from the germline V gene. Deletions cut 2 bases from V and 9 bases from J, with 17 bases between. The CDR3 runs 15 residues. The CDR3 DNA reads TGTGCCAGCAGCTTAGCGGGGCACGGTGGGGGTGAGCAGTTCTTC. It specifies CASSLAGHGGGEQFF. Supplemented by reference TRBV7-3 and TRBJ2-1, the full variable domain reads GAGVSQTPSNKVTEKGKYVELRCDPISGHTALYWYRQSLGQGPEFLIYFQGTGAADDSGLPNDRFFAVRPEGSVSTLKIQRTERGDSAVYLCASSLAGHGGGEQFFGPGTRLTVL.

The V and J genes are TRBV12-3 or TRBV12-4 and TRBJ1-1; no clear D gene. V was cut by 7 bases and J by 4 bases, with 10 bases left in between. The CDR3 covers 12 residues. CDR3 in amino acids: CASIRAFTEAFF. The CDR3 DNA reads TGTGCCAGCATCCGCGCTTTCACTGAAGCTTTCTTT.

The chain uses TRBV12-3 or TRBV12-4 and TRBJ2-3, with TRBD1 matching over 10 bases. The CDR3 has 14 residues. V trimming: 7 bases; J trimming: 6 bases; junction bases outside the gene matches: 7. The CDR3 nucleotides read TGTGCCAGCACCCCGACAGGGGGCAGGGATACGCAGTATTTT. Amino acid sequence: CASTPTGGRDTQYF.

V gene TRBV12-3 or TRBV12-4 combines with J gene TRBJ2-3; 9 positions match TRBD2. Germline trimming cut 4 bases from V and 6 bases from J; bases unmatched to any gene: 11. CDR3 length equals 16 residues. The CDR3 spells CASSSISGGQQDTQYF. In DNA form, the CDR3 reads TGTGCCAGCAGTTCCATTAGCGGGGGCCAGCAGGATACGCAGTATTTT.

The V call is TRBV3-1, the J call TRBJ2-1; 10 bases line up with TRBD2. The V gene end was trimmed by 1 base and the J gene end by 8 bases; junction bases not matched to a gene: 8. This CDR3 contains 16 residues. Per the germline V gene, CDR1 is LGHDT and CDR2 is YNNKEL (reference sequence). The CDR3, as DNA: TGTGCCAGCAGCCAAGTAGAACTAGCGGGGACGGATGAGCAGTTCTTC. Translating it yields CASSQVELAGTDEQFF.

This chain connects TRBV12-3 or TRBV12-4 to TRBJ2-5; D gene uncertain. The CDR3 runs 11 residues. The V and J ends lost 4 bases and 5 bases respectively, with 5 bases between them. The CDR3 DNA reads TGTGCCAGCAGTTACGTGGAGACCCAGTACTTC. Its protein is CASSYVETQYF.

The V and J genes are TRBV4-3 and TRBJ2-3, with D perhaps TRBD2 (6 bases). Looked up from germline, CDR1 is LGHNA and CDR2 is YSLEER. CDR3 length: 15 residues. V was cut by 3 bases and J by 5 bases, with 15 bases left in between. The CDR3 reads CASSHGGSAGDTQYF. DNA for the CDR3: TGCGCCAGCAGCCACGGCGGATCAGCGGGAGATACGCAGTATTTT.

In nucleotides, the CDR3 is TGTGCCAGCAGCCAAGTGGGACAGGAAAAAAACTATGGCTACACCTTC. Translation: CASSQVGQEKNYGYTF. The chain combines TRBV3-1 with TRBJ1-2; 8 nucleotides agree with TRBD1. Trimming at V came to 1 base and at J to 2 bases, leaving 6 bases not matched to a gene. The length of the CDR3 is 16 residues. CDR1 LGHDT and CDR2 YNNKEL come from the germline V gene (reference sequence).